A single sample gave rise to the 18 T cell receptor beta chains below, sequenced in a study of blood T cell repertoires in COVID-19. The repertoire was sequenced with immunoSEQ multiplex PCR; TCRdb's copy has only in-frame clones and lacks some. The sample carries about 250,000 clones, around 86% recorded once. The sequenced sample was PBMCs or T cells enriched from blood (not recorded which). The receptors originated from a middle-aged man who had recovered from COVID-19.

The gene calls are TRBV11-2 and TRBJ1-6, with no clear D. V lost 2 bases and J 10 bases, leaving 15 bases between the germline ends. This CDR3 spans 15 amino acids. The germline V gene has CDR1 SGHAT and CDR2 FQNNGV. The CDR3 DNA is TGTGCCAGCAGCTTAATCCAGGATTTAAGCTCACCCCTCCACTTT. Translated: CASSLIQDLSSPLHF.

The chain has TRBV28 and TRBJ1-6; TRBD1 matches 7 bases. There are 14 residues in the CDR3. The germline V gene encodes CDR1 MDHEN and CDR2 SYDVKM. Trimming at V came to 7 bases and at J to 10 bases, leaving 10 bases not matched to a gene. DNA of the CDR3: TGTGCCAGCATTCGACAGGGTGGTACCTCACCCCTCCACTTT. This codes for CASIRQGGTSPLHF. Full variable domain (rest looked up from reference TRBV28 and TRBJ1-6): DVKVTQSSRYLVKRTGEKVFLECVQDMDHENMFWYRQDPGLGLRLIYFSYDVKMKEKGDIPEGYSVSREKKERFSLILESASTNQTSMYLCASIRQGGTSPLHFGNGTRLTVT.

This rearrangement joins TRBV9 to TRBJ2-3, with 7 nucleotides matching TRBD1. The CDR3 covers 15 residues. Unmatched junction bases numbered 7, after V lost 4 bases and J lost 2 bases. Germline values: CDR1 SGDLS, CDR2 YYNGEE. The CDR3 region has the DNA TGTGCCAGCAGCTTCGACAGGGAAATCACAGATACGCAGTATTTT. The encoded protein is CASSFDREITDTQYF.

The rearrangement links TRBV14 to TRBJ1-2; D is undetermined. The V gene lost 3 bases and the J gene lost 3 bases, with 20 bases spanning the gap. Germline CDR1 SGHDN, CDR2 FVKESK. This CDR3 has 17 amino acids. The CDR3 loop is CASSQVHRVQKDYGYTF. In nucleotides, the CDR3 is TGTGCCAGCAGCCAGGTCCACCGGGTCCAAAAGGACTATGGCTACACCTTC.

This chain connects TRBV6-5 to TRBJ2-1, with 8 bases that match TRBD1. The germline gives CDR1 MNHEY, CDR2 SVGAGI. The CDR3 totals 12 residues. Trimming cost V 10 bases and J 4 bases; bases outside gene matches: 3. CDR3 protein: CATGQGYNEQFF. The CDR3 DNA reads TGTGCCACCGGACAGGGTTACAATGAGCAGTTCTTC.

This clone appeared once. V and J are TRBV3-1 (or the pseudogene TRBV3-2) and TRBJ1-4; D is unresolved. The length of the CDR3 is 12 residues. The germline gives CDR1 LGHDT, CDR2 YNNKEL (reference sequence). Trimming shortened V by 3 bases and J by 8 bases, and 7 bases separated the two germline ends. CDR3 coding DNA: TGTGCCAGCAGCCAGCAGTGGGAAAAACTGTTTTTT. Protein product: CASSQQWEKLFF.

The V call is TRBV20-1, the J call TRBJ1-2; TRBD1 might be the D (5 bases). The CDR3 runs 12 residues. The V gene lost 3 bases and the J gene lost 4 bases, with 9 bases spanning the gap. Germline CDR1 and CDR2: DFQATT and SNEGSKA (reference sequence). The CDR3, as DNA: TGCAGTGCTAGTGAGACAGCCTATGGCTACACCTTC. This gives the protein CSASETAYGYTF.

V is TRBV12-3 or TRBV12-4 and J is TRBJ1-6; no clear D gene. This CDR3 region has 12 residues. Trimming left V 6 bases short and J 5 bases short, with 5 bases between. This CDR3 reads CASRSNNSPLHF. The CDR3 bases are TGTGCCAGCAGATCTAATAATTCACCCCTCCACTTT.

The chain carries TRBV18 and TRBJ2-5, with D possibly being TRBD2 (6 bases). CDR1 is KGHSH and CDR2 is LQKENI in the germline V gene. This CDR3 has 14 residues. V was trimmed by 1 base and J by 4 bases, leaving 10 bases between them. The CDR3 is CASSPRRGGETQYF. CDR3 in DNA: TGTGCCAGCTCACCACGTAGGGGAGGAGAGACCCAGTACTTC.

The chain combines TRBV5-1 with TRBJ1-1; 9 bases line up with TRBD1. Trimming took 4 bases from V and 0 from J; bases not matched to a gene: 4. Germline values: CDR1 SGHRS, CDR2 YFSETQ. The CDR3 extends over 15 amino acids. The DNA for the CDR3 is TGCGCCAGCAGCGCCGGACAGGGGCTGAACACTGAAGCTTTCTTT. It yields the protein CASSAGQGLNTEAFF.

Only one count was recorded for this clone. The chain is built from TRBV5-1 and TRBJ2-7; the match to TRBD1 covers 11 bases. This CDR3 spans 15 amino acids. Germline CDR1 and CDR2: SGHRS and YFSETQ. V shed 3 bases and J 7 bases; nucleotides not matched to a gene: 9. The CDR3 protein is CASSSGGQGAREQYF. In DNA, the CDR3 is TGCGCCAGCAGCTCGGGCGGACAGGGGGCAAGGGAGCAGTACTTC.

This chain links TRBV7-2 with TRBJ1-4; TRBD1 matches 7 bases. The CDR3 totals 16 residues. V lost 5 bases and J lost 0; bases outside the gene matches: 6. From germline, CDR1 is SGHTA and CDR2 FQGNSA. CDR3 in amino acids: CASSRAGTATNEKLFF. CDR3 sequence (DNA): TGTGCCAGCAGCCGTGCCGGGACAGCAACTAATGAAAAACTGTTTTTT.

The chain couples TRBV5-1 to TRBJ2-7; 12 positions agree with TRBD2. Germline CDR1 reads SGHRS; CDR2 reads YFSETQ. V trimming: 4 bases; J trimming: 2 bases; junction bases outside the gene matches: 7. This CDR3 region has 16 residues. CDR3 region: CASSLGLAGLAYEQYF. DNA of the CDR3: TGCGCCAGCAGCCTTGGACTAGCGGGACTCGCCTACGAGCAGTACTTC.

V is TRBV6-5 and J is TRBJ1-3, with 8 bases that match TRBD1. CDR1 MNHEY and CDR2 SVGAGI come from the germline V gene. Trimming at V came to 7 bases and at J to 0 bases, leaving 2 bases not matched to a gene. This CDR3 spans 14 amino acids. In DNA, the CDR3 is TGTGCCAGCATCAGGGGGCCCTCTGGAAACACCATATATTTT. It is translated as CASIRGPSGNTIYF.

In this sample, this clone turned up a few times. The chain combines TRBV7-2 with TRBJ1-3; D possibly corresponds to TRBD1 (5 bases). Trimming removed 5 bases at V and 13 bases at J, with 18 bases between. CDR3 length: 13 residues. From germline, CDR1 is SGHTA and CDR2 FQGNSA. The CDR3 DNA follows: TGTGCCAGCAGCCCCCAGGCGGGACTTGTGATATATTTT. Translated, it gives CASSPQAGLVIYF.

This clone was seen more than once but under ten times. The chain uses TRBV7-6 and TRBJ2-5; 7 bases agree with TRBD1. The CDR3 contains 15 residues. CDR1 is SGHVS, CDR2 FNYEAQ, per germline. Trimming cost V 2 bases and J 1 base; bases outside gene matches: 4. The CDR3 sequence: CASSLLAGGQETQYF. The CDR3 region has the DNA TGTGCCAGCAGCTTATTGGCAGGGGGCCAAGAGACCCAGTACTTC.

This clone was seen just once. V usage is TRBV24-1 and J usage is TRBJ2-2; weak D call: TRBD2 (6 bases). The CDR3 totals 15 residues. Germline CDR1 reads KGHDR; CDR2 reads SFDVKD. V was pared by 9 bases and J by 3 bases, with 16 bases between. DNA of the CDR3: TGTGCCACCTCATCCCGGGACTCTTACACCGGGGAGCTGTTTTTT. It yields the protein CATSSRDSYTGELFF.

This clone turned up a few times. The chain uses TRBV7-9 and TRBJ2-7; 8 bases are shared with TRBD1. The V segment lost 1 base and the J segment 5 bases; nucleotides outside the gene matches: 7. The CDR3 consists of 15 residues. Looked up from germline, CDR1 is SEHNR and CDR2 is FQNEAQ (reference sequence). The CDR3 loop is CASSLGQGAYHEQYF. The CDR3 nucleotides are TGTGCCAGCAGCTTAGGGCAGGGGGCTTACCACGAGCAGTACTTC.